One sample yielded the 22 T cell receptor beta chains listed below, sequenced in a study of shared clonotypes between healthy human individuals. Assay: immunoSEQ multiplex PCR; the TCRdb copy retains only in-frame clones and omits some. The sample yields under 600,000 clones, around 97% seen once. The sequencing sample was made of naive CD4+ T cells sorted from blood. Specified subset: CD45RA+ positively selected. All receptors come from a woman in her 30s in good health.

This sequence joins TRBV6-1 and TRBJ2-5, with D hard to call. The germline V gene encodes CDR1 MNHNS and CDR2 SASEGT. Trimming cost V 2 bases and J 5 bases, with 6 bases left between them. CDR3 size: 12 residues. This CDR3 reads CASSEILETQYF. The CDR3 nucleotides read TGTGCCAGCAGTGAAATCTTGGAGACCCAGTACTTC.

The chain has TRBV2 and TRBJ2-2; no firm D call. V lost 4 bases to trimming and J lost 6 bases, with 18 bases between them. Germline assignment: CDR1 SNHLY and CDR2 FYNNEI. The CDR3 covers 16 residues. In DNA form, the CDR3 reads TGTGCCAGCAGTGCCCTGGTAGGCCATGGGGCCGGGGAGCTGTTTTTT. It yields the protein CASSALVGHGAGELFF.

The chain combines TRBV6-5 with TRBJ2-5; D gene uncertain. Germline assignment: CDR1 MNHEY and CDR2 SVGAGI. Between the trimmed V and J ends, which lost 0 bases and 5 bases, there was a span of 13 bases. The CDR3 is 15 amino acids. The DNA for the CDR3 is TGTGCCAGCAGTTACTCGAGTGGAATCGGGGAGACCCAGTACTTC. It encodes CASSYSSGIGETQYF.

The DNA for the CDR3 is TGTGCCAGCAGTCAAACAGGGGTAGCTAATGAAAAACTGTTTTTT. Residues: CASSQTGVANEKLFF. The V call is TRBV2, the J call TRBJ1-4, with 7 bases that match TRBD1. The CDR3 consists of 15 residues. CDR1 is SNHLY and CDR2 is FYNNEI in the germline V gene. With 5 bases clipped from V and 3 bases from J, the junction kept 6 bases outside the gene matches.

The rearrangement joins TRBV6-6 to TRBJ2-1; 7 bases are shared with TRBD2. This CDR3 has 13 residues. The V gene end was trimmed by 6 bases and the J gene end by 9 bases; junction bases not matched to a gene: 8. CDR1 MNHNY and CDR2 SVGAGI come from the germline V gene (reference sequence). The CDR3 bases are TGTGCCAGCAGCCCCCCCGGGGAGGGTGAGCAGTTCTTC. Translation gives CASSPPGEGEQFF.

This chain links TRBV5-8 with TRBJ2-1; 8 nucleotides agree with TRBD1. The CDR3 sequence is 15 residues long. V lost 1 base to trimming and J lost 10 bases; unmatched junction nucleotides: 10. Germline V gene data show CDR1 as SGHTS and CDR2 as YDEGEE. For the CDR3, the DNA is TGTGCCAGCAGCTTGATACAGGACAGGGTAGGGGAGCAGTTCTTC. Amino acid sequence: CASSLIQDRVGEQFF.

About this clone itself: Additional DNA sequences in this sample encode the identical CDR3. The chain has TRBV28 and TRBJ2-6; D gene unclear. The CDR3 is 14 amino acids. Germline V gives CDR1 MDHEN, CDR2 SYDVKM. Trimming shortened V by 1 base and J by 1 base, and 2 bases separated the two germline ends. The CDR3 loop reads CASSLFSGANVLTF. The CDR3 region has the DNA TGTGCCAGCAGTTTATTTTCTGGGGCCAACGTCCTGACTTTC.

The V and J genes are TRBV5-1 and TRBJ2-2; no definite D call. The germline gives CDR1 SGHRS, CDR2 YFSETQ. This CDR3 comprises 13 residues. V gave up 1 base and J gave up 2 bases, with 3 bases separating them. CDR3 bases: TGCGCCAGCAGCTTGCCAAACACCGGGGAGCTGTTTTTT. Its protein product is CASSLPNTGELFF.

The V call is TRBV11-2, the J call TRBJ2-1, with D possibly TRBD2 on 7 matching bases. The germline V and J ends were trimmed by 7 bases and 4 bases, with 23 bases remaining between them. The CDR3 loop spans 17 amino acids. CDR1 is SGHAT and CDR2 is FQNNGV in the germline V gene. CDR3 DNA: TGTGCCAGCACCTCCCCGAGGGGGGGCCAGAATTACAATGAGCAGTTCTTC. This sequence encodes CASTSPRGGQNYNEQFF.

The chain employs TRBV19 and TRBJ2-7; D is perhaps TRBD1 or TRBD2 (5 bases each). V was clipped by 5 bases and J by 0 bases, with 17 bases between them. The CDR3 runs to 16 residues. From germline, CDR1 is LNHDA and CDR2 SQIVND (reference sequence). The DNA for the CDR3 is TGTGCCAGTAGTGGGGCGGTGAGGGGAAGCTCCTACGAGCAGTACTTC. It translates to CASSGAVRGSSYEQYF. Drawing the rest from reference TRBV19 and TRBJ2-7, the complete variable domain is DGGITQSPKYLFRKEGQNVTLSCEQNLNHDAMYWYRQDPGQGLRLIYYSQIVNDFQKGDIAEGYSVSREKKESFPLTVTSAQKNPTAFYLCASSGAVRGSSYEQYFGPGTRLTVT.

The chain links TRBV2 to TRBJ1-1; 8 nucleotides align to TRBD1. The CDR3 loop spans 15 amino acids. Germline V CDR1 and CDR2: SNHLY, FYNNEI. With 8 bases clipped from V and 0 bases from J, the junction kept 8 bases outside the gene matches. The CDR3 sequence is CASGDRQGMNTEAFF. The CDR3 nucleotides are TGTGCCAGCGGAGACCGACAGGGGATGAACACTGAAGCTTTCTTT.

V is TRBV10-2 and J is TRBJ2-7; D unresolved. The CDR3 sequence is 13 residues long. V lost 7 bases, J lost 4 bases, and 14 bases lay in between. CDR1 and CDR2 from the germline V gene are WSHSY and SAAADI. CDR3 in DNA: TGCGCCAGCACGCAAAACTCCCAGTACGAGCAGTACTTC. This sequence encodes CASTQNSQYEQYF.

The chain employs TRBV7-9 and TRBJ1-4; D not resolved. Germline lookup yields CDR1 SEHNR and CDR2 FQNEAQ (reference sequence). The V end lost 5 bases, the J end lost 0 bases, and 13 bases lay between the germline ends. This CDR3 contains 16 residues. CDR3 in DNA: TGTGCCAGCAGCACCGGAAGTTCTGCAACTAATGAAAAACTGTTTTTT. This gives the protein CASSTGSSATNEKLFF.

This chain uses TRBV19 with TRBJ2-2, with 8 bases aligning to TRBD2. Germline values: CDR1 LNHDA, CDR2 SQIVND (reference sequence). J gave up 0 bases and V 6 bases, and 6 bases lay outside the gene matches. The CDR3 extends over 16 amino acids. The CDR3: CASRASGSTNTGELFF. The CDR3 DNA follows: TGTGCCAGTAGGGCTAGCGGGTCGACGAACACCGGGGAGCTGTTTTTT.

The chain has TRBV5-4 and TRBJ1-2; D remains unclear. CDR1 and CDR2 (germline): SGHNT, YYREEE (reference sequence). The CDR3 extends over 15 amino acids. The ends were cut back, 1 base at V and 2 bases at J, with 12 bases in the middle. For the CDR3, the DNA is TGTGCCAGCAGCTTGTTTCGAGGCCAGAACTATGGCTACACCTTC. Translated, it gives CASSLFRGQNYGYTF.

V usage is TRBV10-1 and J usage is TRBJ2-3, with D perhaps TRBD1 (6 bases). The V gene's germline CDR1 is WNHNN and CDR2 SYGVQD (reference sequence). The ends were cut back, 7 bases at V and 6 bases at J, with 23 bases in the middle. This CDR3 region has 16 residues. In DNA form, the CDR3 reads TGCGCCAGCATTCGTAATGGTGTGGGGGCGGGCGATACGCAGTATTTT. Amino acids: CASIRNGVGAGDTQYF.

This chain's CDR3 is CASSQGLGLAETRDGANVLTF. The CDR3 region has the DNA TGTGCCAGCAGCCAAGGGTTGGGACTAGCTGAAACTCGGGATGGGGCCAACGTCCTGACTTTC. The chain uses TRBV4-2 and TRBJ2-6; 9 bases match TRBD2. V gave up 1 base and J gave up 3 bases; unmatched junction bases: 16. From germline, CDR1 is LGHNA and CDR2 YNFKEQ. The CDR3 totals 21 residues.

J is TRBJ1-1 and V is TRBV11-1; D call uncertain. Deletions cut 5 bases from V and 5 bases from J, with 15 bases between. The germline gives CDR1 SGHAT, CDR2 FQDESV (reference sequence). This CDR3 spans 14 amino acids. Here the CDR3 DNA reads TGTGCCAGCAGCGAAACCGCGGTAGGGACTGAAGCTTTCTTT. Translating it yields CASSETAVGTEAFF.

The chain joins TRBV7-8 to TRBJ1-2; no definite D call. V was clipped by 5 bases and J by 5 bases, with 15 bases between them. Germline V gene sequence: CDR1 SGHVS, CDR2 FQNEAQ. The CDR3 covers 14 residues. CDR3 in amino acids: CASSGRNLRYGYTF. CDR3 DNA: TGTGCCAGCAGCGGCAGGAATCTCAGATATGGCTACACCTTC.

The chain couples TRBV7-6 to TRBJ2-2; 11 bases match TRBD2. CDR1 is SGHVS, CDR2 FNYEAQ, per germline. The V segment lost 4 bases and the J segment 4 bases; nucleotides outside the gene matches: 5. This CDR3 contains 16 residues. The CDR3 here is CASSSLAGAGTGELFF. DNA of the CDR3: TGTGCCAGCAGCTCACTAGCGGGAGCGGGCACCGGGGAGCTGTTTTTT. Full variable domain (missing parts from reference TRBV7-6 and TRBJ2-2): GAGVSQSPRYKVTKRGQDVALRCDPISGHVSLYWYRQALGQGPEFLTYFNYEAQQDKSGLPNDRFSAERPEGSISTLTIQRTEQRDSAMYRCASSSLAGAGTGELFFGEGSRLTVL.

This chain links TRBV19 with TRBJ1-1, with TRBD1 as a possible D gene (6 bases). The CDR3 runs to 15 residues. Looked up from germline, CDR1 is LNHDA and CDR2 is SQIVND (reference sequence). With 3 bases removed from V and 7 bases from J, the gap between germline ends came to 18 bases. The CDR3: CASSMSGALGIEAFF. CDR3 coding DNA: TGTGCCAGTAGTATGTCGGGGGCGCTAGGTATTGAAGCTTTCTTT.

The chain employs TRBV29-1 and TRBJ1-4; no clear D. The CDR3 is 14 amino acids. The V end was cut by 7 bases, the J end by 3 bases, with 15 bases between. CDR1 and CDR2 (germline): SQVTM, ANQGSEA. The chain's CDR3 is CSAPARAANEKLFF. CDR3 DNA sequence: TGCAGCGCCCCTGCCCGGGCCGCTAATGAAAAACTGTTTTTT.